Listed below are T cell receptor beta chains from one sample, sequenced in a study of shared clonotypes between healthy human individuals. Sequenced by immunoSEQ multiplex PCR; TCRdb stores in-frame clones only, minus some. The table has millions of clones, about 93% seen once. The specimen sequenced was naive CD8+ T cells from PBMCs. Source of these receptors: a man younger than 35 in good health. Some clones in this sample may be carry-over from other donors' samples. Both conserved end residues are part of each CDR3. A D gene is named only where the DNA matches it firmly. Part of the rows lack a size; the others show once, few, many or a class for expanded clones.

clone_size	d_call	v_call	j_call	cdr3_nt	cdr3_aa
-	TRBD1	TRBV4-3	TRBJ2-7	TGCGCCAGCAGCCAAGATAGTTGGGCCAAACAGGGGTTCGAAGAGCAGTACTTC	CASSQDSWAKQGFEEQYF
-	-	TRBV29-1	TRBJ2-4	TGCAGCGTTTGGGCGACATACGACTCAAAAAACATTCAGTACTTC	CSVWATYDSKNIQYF
-	-	TRBV4-3	TRBJ2-5	TGCGCCAGCAGCCGCAACAGGGAACGCGCGGAGACCCAGTACTTC	CASSRNRERAETQYF
-	-	TRBV25-1	TRBJ2-7	TGTGCCAGCGGAACCAGGTGGAGCGAGCAGTACTTC	CASGTRWSEQYF
-	-	TRBV7-9	TRBJ1-1	TGTGCCAGCACCAAAGGACCAGGCCCTAACACTGAAGCTTTCTTT	CASTKGPGPNTEAFF
-	-	TRBV9	TRBJ2-3	TGTGCCAGCAGCGTAGCTACTCAGAGGGGGCTAGCGTCTATAGACACGCAGTATTTT	CASSVATQRGLASIDTQYF
-	-	TRBV27	TRBJ1-5	TGTGCCAGCAAGCCACTAACCTCATCGGATAGGAATCAGCCCCAGCATTTT	CASKPLTSSDRNQPQHF
-	-	TRBV2	TRBJ2-7	TGTGCCAGCAGTGAAGGTCCGGACGAGCAGTACTTC	CASSEGPDEQYF
-	-	TRBV11-2	TRBJ2-7	TGTGCCAGCAGCTTAGGCTTGGCTGGGAGGGAGCAGTACTTC	CASSLGLAGREQYF
-	-	TRBV11-2	TRBJ2-3	TGTGCCAGCAGCTTAGGAATCGGCACAGATACGCAGTATTTT	CASSLGIGTDTQYF
few	-	TRBV7-6	TRBJ1-1	TGTGCCAGCATGGTAGGGGTGAACACTGAAGCTTTCTTT	CASMVGVNTEAFF
-	TRBD1	TRBV29-1	TRBJ2-7	TGCAGCGTTGCGGCACAGGGGCCCGGCCACGAGCAGTACTTC	CSVAAQGPGHEQYF
-	-	TRBV6-1	TRBJ1-2	TGTGCCTCCTGGGTCTTCCTAATAGGCTACACCTTC	CASWVFLIGYTF
-	-	TRBV28	TRBJ2-5	TGTGCCAGCAGTAGCTTTCGAGGACAGCCCCAAGAGACCCAGTACTTC	CASSSFRGQPQETQYF
-	TRBD1	TRBV11-2	TRBJ2-5	TGTGCCAGCAGCTTAGGAAGACAGGGGGGCTTTCACGAGACCCAGTACTTC	CASSLGRQGGFHETQYF
-	TRBD2	TRBV5-1	TRBJ2-5	TGCGCCAGCAGCGCTAGCGGGAGAAAAGAGACCCAGTACTTC	CASSASGRKETQYF
once	TRBD2	TRBV7-9	TRBJ2-3	TGTGCCAGCAGTTGGAGCGGGAAGGGGACAGATACGCAGTATTTT	CASSWSGKGTDTQYF
-	-	TRBV11-2	TRBJ1-1	TGTGCCAGCAGCTTTTTGCTGGGGGGGAACACTGAAGCTTTCTTT	CASSFLLGGNTEAFF
-	-	TRBV27	TRBJ2-7	TGTGCCAGCAGTTTTTTAGGGCAGGGCGGCCCCTACGAGCAGTACTTC	CASSFLGQGGPYEQYF
-	-	TRBV9	TRBJ1-2	TGTGCCAGCAGCGGGGTAAGGTCCTCGAACTATGGCTACACCTTC	CASSGVRSSNYGYTF
-	-	TRBV6-1	TRBJ1-1	TGTGCCAGCAGATTAGGTGGGGGACTGCTGCCTGAAGCTTTCTTT	CASRLGGGLLPEAFF
-	TRBD1	TRBV6-6	TRBJ2-1	TGTGCCAGCGGACAGGGGATAAATGAGCAGTTCTTC	CASGQGINEQFF
-	-	TRBV7-6	TRBJ2-5	TGTGCCAGCAGCTCCTCACTAATCAGGGGAGAGACCCAGTACTTC	CASSSSLIRGETQYF
-	TRBD2	TRBV11-2	TRBJ2-7	TGTGCCAGCAGCTTAGGGAGCGGGAGCTACGAGCAGTACTTC	CASSLGSGSYEQYF
-	-	TRBV7-6	TRBJ2-7	TGTGCCAGCAGCTCCCTTCGGTGGGACCTCTCCTACGAGCAGTACTTC	CASSSLRWDLSYEQYF
-	-	TRBV9	TRBJ2-7	TGTGCCAGCAGCGGGGAGGCGGGACTCGTTTACGAGCAGTACTTC	CASSGEAGLVYEQYF
-	TRBD1	TRBV2	TRBJ2-7	TGTGCCAGCAGTGTGAACAGGGGGTTCTACGAGCAGTACTTC	CASSVNRGFYEQYF
once	-	TRBV6-1	TRBJ1-2	TGTGCCAGCAGTGGGTTGGGGTTTGGCTATGGCTACACCTTC	CASSGLGFGYGYTF
-	-	TRBV4-2	TRBJ2-3	TGTGCCAGCAGCCAAATAGCTGGGGGCACAGATACGCAGTATTTT	CASSQIAGGTDTQYF
-	-	TRBV11-1	TRBJ2-3	TGTGCCAGCAGCTCAACTTACGAGCCCCCCCCAGATACGCAGTATTTT	CASSSTYEPPPDTQYF
-	-	TRBV6-5	TRBJ1-5	TGTGCCAGCAGTGTAAAGGGTTTGAGCAATCAGCCCCAGCATTTT	CASSVKGLSNQPQHF
-	TRBD1	TRBV27	TRBJ2-4	TGTGCCAGCAGTTTAACAGGGGCCTACAAAAACATTCAGTACTTC	CASSLTGAYKNIQYF
-	-	TRBV28	TRBJ2-7	TGTGCCAGCGAGCGGAGCCAGGGGCAGTACTTC	CASERSQGQYF
-	TRBD1	TRBV28	TRBJ2-2	TGTGCCAGCAGTTTGTTAACAGGGGCTGCCGGGGAGCTGTTTTTT	CASSLLTGAAGELFF
-	-	TRBV7-3	TRBJ2-3	TGTGCCAGCAGCTTAGGGGGGCTGGACACAGATACGCAGTATTTT	CASSLGGLDTDTQYF
-	-	TRBV28	TRBJ2-2	TGTGCCAGCAGCCCGGGCCCAGGGAACGGGGAGCTGTTTTTT	CASSPGPGNGELFF
-	-	TRBV13	TRBJ2-5	TGTGCCAGCAGCCCCGGGAGAGAGACCCAGTACTTC	CASSPGRETQYF
-	TRBD2	TRBV6-1	TRBJ2-1	TGTGCCAGCAGTGAAGCTCTAGCGGGGTACAATGAGCAGTTCTTC	CASSEALAGYNEQFF
-	-	TRBV5-1	TRBJ1-2	TGCGCCAGCAGCCCGGGAGGGGAGGGCTACACCTTC	CASSPGGEGYTF
-	-	TRBV30	TRBJ2-5	TGTGCCTGGATAGGGACACCAACAGGGAGGGTCCAAGAGACCCAGTACTTC	CAWIGTPTGRVQETQYF
-	-	TRBV9	TRBJ2-7	TGTGCCAGCAGCGACCCAGGACCGTTAGATCCTACGAGAGGCTACGAGCAGTACTTC	CASSDPGPLDPTRGYEQYF
-	-	TRBV19	TRBJ2-5	TGTGCCAGTAGTCTTTACCTCCAAGAGACCCAGTACTTC	CASSLYLQETQYF
-	-	TRBV5-4	TRBJ1-1	TGTGCCAGCAGCTTTACCATGAACACTGAAGCTTTCTTT	CASSFTMNTEAFF
-	-	TRBV21-1	TRBJ1-5	TGTGCCAGCAGCAAAGGCCCCGGGACCCTTGGTCCCCAGCATTTT	CASSKGPGTLGPQHF
-	TRBD2	TRBV9	TRBJ2-1	TGTGCCAGCAGCGTAAGGTCTAGCGGGTCCTACAATGAGCAGTTCTTC	CASSVRSSGSYNEQFF
-	TRBD1	TRBV29-1	TRBJ2-7	TGCAGCACGGGACAGGGAAATACCTACGAGCAGTACTTC	CSTGQGNTYEQYF
-	TRBD2	TRBV11-1	TRBJ2-7	TGTGCCAGCAGCTTGGCTAGCGGGACGCTCTACGAGCAGTACTTC	CASSLASGTLYEQYF
-	TRBD1	TRBV5-1	TRBJ2-1	TGCGCCAGCAGCTTGGCGACTCTACAGGGGGCCGGCAATGAGCAGTTCTTC	CASSLATLQGAGNEQFF
-	-	TRBV6-4	TRBJ2-1	TGTGCCAGCAGTGACCTACAGGGAAATGAGCAGTTCTTC	CASSDLQGNEQFF
-	-	TRBV29-1	TRBJ1-1	TGCAGCGCCCAGACGGGTTCGAACACTGAAGCTTTCTTT	CSAQTGSNTEAFF
-	-	TRBV7-8	TRBJ2-2	TGTGCCAGCAGAGACTCTCCCCAGGGATATCCCACCGGGGAGCTGTTTTTT	CASRDSPQGYPTGELFF
-	-	TRBV5-1	TRBJ2-2	TGCGCCAGCAGCTTGGGGTGGGAGCCCGACACCGGGGAGCTGTTTTTT	CASSLGWEPDTGELFF
-	-	TRBV14	TRBJ1-2	TGTGCCAGCAGCTATATCGGGGGGCCCTCCGGCTACACCTTC	CASSYIGGPSGYTF
-	-	TRBV9	TRBJ2-6	TGTGCCAGCAGCGTAAATGTCCGACAAGGACAGTCTGGGGCCAACGTCCTGACTTTC	CASSVNVRQGQSGANVLTF
-	-	TRBV5-1	TRBJ2-4	TGCGCCAGCAGCTTAGGCTGGGGGGCCAAAAACATTCAGTACTTC	CASSLGWGAKNIQYF
-	-	TRBV5-4	TRBJ2-7	TGTGCCAGCAGCGCGGGACAGAACCTCTACGAGCAGTACTTC	CASSAGQNLYEQYF
-	-	TRBV11-2	TRBJ2-1	TGTGCCAGCAGCTTAGATATATCCCGGGCGTACAATGAGCAGTTCTTC	CASSLDISRAYNEQFF